The T cell receptor beta chain described here comes from a study of shared clonotypes between healthy human individuals. Using immunoSEQ multiplex PCR, the repertoire was profiled, and TCRdb retains in-frame clones only, with some absent. The sample gives hundreds of thousands of clones, less than 85% of which show up once; 1.5% to 2% is in the top ten. Germline V gene sequence: CDR1 SGHDT, CDR2 YYEEEE. The V and J ends lost 4 bases and 5 bases respectively, with 19 bases between them. The CDR3 has 15 residues. The J gene is TRBJ2-7, the V gene TRBV5-6; D might be TRBD1 (6 bases). This receptor was taken from a woman aged 30 to 39 in good health. Source material: memory CD4+ T cells sorted from blood. Subset noted: CD45RA-negative fraction. CDR3 residues: CASSPMAGVGHEQYF. The CDR3 DNA sequence: TGTGCCAGCAGCCCGATGGCAGGGGTTGGCCACGAGCAGTACTTC.